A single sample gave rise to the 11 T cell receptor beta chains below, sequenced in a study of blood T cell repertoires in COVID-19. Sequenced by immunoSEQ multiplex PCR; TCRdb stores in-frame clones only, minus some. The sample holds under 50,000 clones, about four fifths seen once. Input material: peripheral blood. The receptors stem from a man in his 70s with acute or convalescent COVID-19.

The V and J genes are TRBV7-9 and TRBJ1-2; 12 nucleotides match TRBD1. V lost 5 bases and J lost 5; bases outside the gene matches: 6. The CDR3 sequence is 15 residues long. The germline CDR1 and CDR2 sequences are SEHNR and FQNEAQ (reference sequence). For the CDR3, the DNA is TGTGCCAGCAGCCCGGCGGGACAGGGGGCGTATGGCTACACCTTC. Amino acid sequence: CASSPAGQGAYGYTF.

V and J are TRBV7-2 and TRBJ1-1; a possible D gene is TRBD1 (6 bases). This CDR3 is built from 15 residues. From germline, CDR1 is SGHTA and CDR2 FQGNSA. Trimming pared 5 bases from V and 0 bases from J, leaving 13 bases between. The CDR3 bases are TGTGCCAGCAGCCCACAGGGACGGCTGAACACTGAAGCTTTCTTT. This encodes CASSPQGRLNTEAFF. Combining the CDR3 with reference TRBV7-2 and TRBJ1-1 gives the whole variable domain GAGVSQSPSNKVTEKGKDVELRCDPISGHTALYWYRQSLGQGLEFLIYFQGNSAPDKSGLPSDRFSAERTGGSVSTLTIQRTQQEDSAVYLCASSPQGRLNTEAFFGQGTRLTVV.

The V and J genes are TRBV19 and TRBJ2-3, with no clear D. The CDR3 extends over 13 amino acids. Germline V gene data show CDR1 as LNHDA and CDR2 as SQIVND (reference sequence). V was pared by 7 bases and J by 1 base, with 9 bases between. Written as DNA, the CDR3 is TGTGCCAGTAACCCGGTAGGCACAGATACGCAGTATTTT. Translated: CASNPVGTDTQYF. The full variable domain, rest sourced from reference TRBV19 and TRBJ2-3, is DGGITQSPKYLFRKEGQNVTLSCEQNLNHDAMYWYRQDPGQGLRLIYYSQIVNDFQKGDIAEGYSVSREKKESFPLTVTSAQKNPTAFYLCASNPVGTDTQYFGPGTRLTVL.

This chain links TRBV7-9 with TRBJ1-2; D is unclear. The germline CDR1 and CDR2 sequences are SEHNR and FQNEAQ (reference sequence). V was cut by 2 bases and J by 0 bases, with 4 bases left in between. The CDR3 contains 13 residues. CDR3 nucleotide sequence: TGTGCCAGCAGCTTAACAGCTAACTATGGCTACACCTTC. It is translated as CASSLTANYGYTF.

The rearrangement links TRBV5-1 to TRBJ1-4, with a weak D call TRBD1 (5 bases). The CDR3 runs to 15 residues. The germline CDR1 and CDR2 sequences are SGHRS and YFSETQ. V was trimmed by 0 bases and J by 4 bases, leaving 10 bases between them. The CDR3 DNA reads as TGCGCCAGCAGCTTGGGTAGCGGGGGTAATGAAAAACTGTTTTTT. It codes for CASSLGSGGNEKLFF.

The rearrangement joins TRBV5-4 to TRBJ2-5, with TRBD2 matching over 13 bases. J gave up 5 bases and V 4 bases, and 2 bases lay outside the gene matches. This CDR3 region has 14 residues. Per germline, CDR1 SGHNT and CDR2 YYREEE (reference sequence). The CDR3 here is CASSRGLAGETQYF. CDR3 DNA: TGTGCCAGCAGCCGGGGACTAGCGGGGGAGACCCAGTACTTC.

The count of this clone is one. The CDR3 sequence: CASSLGGDYYNEQFF. Written as DNA, the CDR3 is TGTGCCAGCAGCTTAGGGGGGGACTACTACAATGAGCAGTTCTTC. This chain joins TRBV11-2 and TRBJ2-1; TRBD2 matches 7 bases. The CDR3 consists of 15 residues. Looked up from germline, CDR1 is SGHAT and CDR2 is FQNNGV. V gave up 1 base and J gave up 3 bases; unmatched junction bases: 3.

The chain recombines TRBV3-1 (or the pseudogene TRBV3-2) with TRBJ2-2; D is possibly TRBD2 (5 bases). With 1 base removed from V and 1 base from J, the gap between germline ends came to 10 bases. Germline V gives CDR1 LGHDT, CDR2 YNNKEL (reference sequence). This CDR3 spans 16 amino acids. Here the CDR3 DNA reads TGTGCCAGCAGCCAAGTCCCGGGAAGGAACACCGGGGAGCTGTTTTTT. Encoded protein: CASSQVPGRNTGELFF.

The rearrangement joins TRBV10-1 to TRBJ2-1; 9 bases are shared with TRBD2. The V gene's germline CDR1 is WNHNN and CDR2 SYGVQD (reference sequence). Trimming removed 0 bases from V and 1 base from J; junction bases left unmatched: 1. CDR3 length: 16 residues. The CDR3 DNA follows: TGCGCCAGCAGTGAGTCGGCGGGAGGGTCCTACAATGAGCAGTTCTTC. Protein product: CASSESAGGSYNEQFF.

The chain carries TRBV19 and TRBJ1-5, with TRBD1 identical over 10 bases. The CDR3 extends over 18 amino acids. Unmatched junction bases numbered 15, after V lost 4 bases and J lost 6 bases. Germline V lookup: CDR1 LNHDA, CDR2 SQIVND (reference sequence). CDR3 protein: CASSTTPSGQGVGQPQHF. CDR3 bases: TGTGCCAGTAGTACAACCCCCTCCGGACAGGGGGTGGGTCAGCCCCAGCATTTT.

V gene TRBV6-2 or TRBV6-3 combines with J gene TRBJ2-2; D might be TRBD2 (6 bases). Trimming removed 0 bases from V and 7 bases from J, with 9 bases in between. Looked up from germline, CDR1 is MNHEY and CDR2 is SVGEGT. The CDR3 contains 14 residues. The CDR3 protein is CASSYSGLHGELFF. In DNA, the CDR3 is TGTGCCAGCAGTTACTCGGGACTTCACGGGGAGCTGTTTTTT.